This T cell receptor beta chain was captured by sequencing in a study of blood T cells in healthy people across ages. Combining a sample-barcoded 5' primer with a J-beta primer mix, a second PCR ran for about 7 to 11 cycles. TCRdb redid the calling of the 5' RACE reads with MiXCR, one entry per CDR3 protein. The data show 1.8 million or so distinct CDR3 sequences, about 39% seen once. Study results and limitations: With age, beta diversity per million T cells declined roughly linearly, significantly by approximately 40. Naive CD4+ cells and diversity were both higher in long-lived donors than in aged donors.

The extraction recovered at least 5.5 micrograms of total RNA per sample. Comment on this clonotype: Its target is not known.

The sequenced sample consisted of blood. The origin of this receptor is a human donor in good health.

The CDR3 nucleotides are TGTGCCAGCAGCTTAGCGCCACGGACAGTCTCATACGAGCAGTACTTC. It is translated as CASSLAPRTVSYEQYF. V and J are TRBV7-8 and TRBJ2-7, with D possibly matching TRBD1 (6 bases). V was pared by 0 bases and J by 4 bases, with 16 bases between. This CDR3 is built from 16 residues. In germline, CDR1 is SGHVS, CDR2 FQNEAQ.